This T cell receptor (beta chain) emerged from a study of blood T cell repertoires in COVID-19. For the study at large: Specimens from acute and convalescent COVID-19 originated in the United States, Italy and Spain. T cells, B-cell-depleted T cells, or PBMCs provided the cDNA or gDNA that served as material.

Original processing methods: Amplification with reference gene primers provided the estimates of nucleated cell counts. Here immunoSEQ multiplex PCR was the method, and the copy in TCRdb shows in-frame clones only, minus some. V, J and clone size derive from that table, while D and trimming were established from the DNA sequence. The sample carries hundreds of thousands of clones, 82% recorded once. From germline, CDR1 is WNHNN and CDR2 SYGVQD (reference sequence). V was cut by 2 bases and J by 2 bases, with 10 bases left in between. The CDR3 is 15 residues long. Sequencing input: peripheral blood. The TCR sequence derives from a woman between 55 and 75 years old with active or convalescent COVID-19. V is TRBV10-1 and J is TRBJ2-1, with D possibly being TRBD2 (6 bases). For the CDR3, the DNA is TGCGCCAGCAGTGAGGGGACTGAGGCCTACAATGAGCAGTTCTTC. It codes for CASSEGTEAYNEQFF.